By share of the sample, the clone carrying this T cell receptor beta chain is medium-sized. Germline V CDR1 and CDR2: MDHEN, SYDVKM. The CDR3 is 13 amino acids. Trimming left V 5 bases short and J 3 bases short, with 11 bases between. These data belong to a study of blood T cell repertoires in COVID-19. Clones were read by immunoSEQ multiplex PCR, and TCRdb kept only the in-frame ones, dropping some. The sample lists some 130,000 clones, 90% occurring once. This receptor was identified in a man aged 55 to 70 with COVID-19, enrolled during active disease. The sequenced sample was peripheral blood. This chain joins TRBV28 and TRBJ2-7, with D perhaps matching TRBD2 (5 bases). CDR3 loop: CASSERVGYEQYF. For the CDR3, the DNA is TGTGCCAGCAGTGAGAGGGTGGGCTACGAGCAGTACTTC.